The rows below give T cell receptor beta chains drawn from one sample of a study of blood T cell repertoires in COVID-19. The data were produced by immunoSEQ multiplex PCR, yet TCRdb's version contains in-frame clones alone and is incomplete. The profile shows about 310,000 clones, around 87% of them singletons. Source material: peripheral blood. The receptors were gathered from a woman aged 45 to 65 who had recovered from COVID-19. Both conserved end residues are part of each CDR3. A D gene is named only where the DNA matches it firmly. Only part of the rows carry a size: once, few, many, or a class if the clone is expanded.

D gene	clone size	J gene	V gene	CDR3 DNA	CDR3 protein
NA	NA	TRBJ1-4	TRBV2	TGTGCCAGCAACGGGTTAAGGGGGACCCTATATGCAACTAATGAAAAACTGTTTTTT	CASNGLRGTLYATNEKLFF
NA	NA	TRBJ2-7	TRBV7-2	TGTGCCAGCAGCTTAGTAGCCGAGCAGTACTTC	CASSLVAEQYF
TRBD2	NA	TRBJ2-5	TRBV3-1/TRBV3-2	TGTGCCAGCAGCCAAGTCCCAGCGGGGGCCCTAGGTCAAGAGACCCAGTACTTC	CASSQVPAGALGQETQYF
NA	once	TRBJ1-2	TRBV5-8	TGTGCCAGCAGTCTCCTGGGGAGTCCACTGTATGGCTACACCTTC	CASSLLGSPLYGYTF
NA	NA	TRBJ1-2	TRBV12-3/TRBV12-4	TGTGCCAGCAGCCCCGGGGGGGGCTATGGCTACACCTTC	CASSPGGGYGYTF
TRBD1	NA	TRBJ2-5	TRBV2	TGTGCCAGCTCAGAAGGGGGCTGGCAAGAGACCCAGTACTTC	CASSEGGWQETQYF
NA	NA	TRBJ2-3	TRBV5-1	TGCGCCAGCAAAAGCGGAGCTAGCACAGATACGCAGTATTTT	CASKSGASTDTQYF
NA	NA	TRBJ1-2	TRBV6-5	TGTGCCAGCAGTAGGGACACAAGGGTGTTTGGCTACACCTTC	CASSRDTRVFGYTF
NA	NA	TRBJ1-2	TRBV10-1	TGCGCCAGCAGTCAATATGGCTACACCTTC	CASSQYGYTF
TRBD2	NA	TRBJ2-7	TRBV28	TGTGCGAGCGGGAGGACGGGTGAGCAGTACTTC	CASGRTGEQYF
NA	NA	TRBJ1-2	TRBV27	TGTGCCAGCAGAACTATTGCCCCCGGAGGGCTTACGTCAGCTAACTATGGCTACACCTTC	CASRTIAPGGLTSANYGYTF
NA	NA	TRBJ2-2	TRBV6-6	TGTGCCAGCTCACTGTCGGACTGGGGCACCGGGGAGCTGTTTTTT	CASSLSDWGTGELFF
NA	NA	TRBJ1-4	TRBV7-2	TGTGCCAGCAGCTTAAGAGCAACTAATGAAAAACTGTTTTTT	CASSLRATNEKLFF
TRBD2	NA	TRBJ2-7	TRBV7-2	TGTGCCAGCAGCTTGGCCGGGACTAGCGGGAGTTTAGTCTCCTACGAGCAGTACTTC	CASSLAGTSGSLVSYEQYF
NA	NA	TRBJ2-1	TRBV7-6	TGTGCCAGCAGCCCCCGTGATAGCGTCCTCTCCTACAATGAGCAGTTCTTC	CASSPRDSVLSYNEQFF
TRBD1	NA	TRBJ2-5	TRBV28	TGTGCCAGCAGGCTTGACCCAGGGGGCGAGACCCAGTACTTC	CASRLDPGGETQYF
NA	NA	TRBJ1-2	TRBV28	TGTGCCAGCAGTTTAGTTTCCGCTCTTAGTAATAACTATGGCTACACCTTC	CASSLVSALSNNYGYTF
TRBD2	NA	TRBJ2-3	TRBV7-9	TGTGCCAGCAGCTCCCGGGACTACAACACAGATACGCAGTATTTT	CASSSRDYNTDTQYF
TRBD1	NA	TRBJ1-5	TRBV19	TGTGCCACCGAGACAGGGGGCGCACCGTTTGGTAATCAGCCCCAGCATTTT	CATETGGAPFGNQPQHF
TRBD2	NA	TRBJ2-3	TRBV5-6	TGTGCCAGCAGCTTGTTGGCTAGCGGGGGACCAGATACGCAGTATTTT	CASSLLASGGPDTQYF
TRBD2	NA	TRBJ2-7	TRBV7-2	TGTGCCAGCAGCTTAGATCGGGCTAGCGGGCGTCGGGAGCAGTACTTC	CASSLDRASGRREQYF
TRBD2	NA	TRBJ2-1	TRBV7-2	TGTGCCAGCAGGCCAGCGGGGGGGCCCAATGAGCAGTTCTTC	CASRPAGGPNEQFF
NA	NA	TRBJ1-5	TRBV5-8	TGTGCCAGCAGCTTGCTCAGGGGTAGCAATCAGCCCCAGCATTTT	CASSLLRGSNQPQHF
TRBD2	NA	TRBJ2-5	TRBV3-1/TRBV3-2	TGTGCCAGCAGCCAATTGCCTAGCGGGGAGACCCAGTACTTC	CASSQLPSGETQYF
NA	NA	TRBJ1-5	TRBV19	TGTGCCAGTAGTCTGCAGGGGAGCCAGCCCCAGCATTTT	CASSLQGSQPQHF
TRBD2	NA	TRBJ2-7	TRBV19	TGTGCCAGTAGTATAGATGGGGGCGGGAGGTCCAGCGAGCAGTACTTC	CASSIDGGGRSSEQYF
TRBD2	NA	TRBJ2-1	TRBV7-3	TGTGCCAGCAGCATGGGGACTAGCGGGACTTACAATGAGCAGTTCTTC	CASSMGTSGTYNEQFF
TRBD1	NA	TRBJ1-2	TRBV6-5	TGTGCCAGCGCGGTTGACAGGGACTATGGCTACACCTTC	CASAVDRDYGYTF
NA	NA	TRBJ1-2	TRBV6-4	TGTGCCAGCAGCGAGAACTACGGGTCTGACTATGGCTACACCTTC	CASSENYGSDYGYTF
NA	NA	TRBJ1-5	TRBV12-3/TRBV12-4	TGTGCCAGCAGTCTCGGGGACAATCAGCCCCAGCATTTT	CASSLGDNQPQHF
NA	once	TRBJ1-6	TRBV7-8	TGTGCCAGCAGCTTAATCTCGGGGAGGGCTCAGTCACCCCTCCACTTT	CASSLISGRAQSPLHF
TRBD2	once	TRBJ2-3	TRBV19	TGTGCCAGTAAGCCCAGCGGGGGGGCTCTCGCAGATACGCAGTATTTT	CASKPSGGALADTQYF
NA	NA	TRBJ2-1	TRBV15	TGTGCCACCAGCAGAGATGCTAGAACCTACAATGAGCAGTTCTTC	CATSRDARTYNEQFF
NA	NA	TRBJ1-4	TRBV4-2	TGTGCCAGCAGCCAAGTTTTCGGGGAGTTAAATGAAAAACTGTTTTTT	CASSQVFGELNEKLFF
TRBD2	NA	TRBJ2-7	TRBV6-5	TGTGCCAGCAGTTCCCGACTAGCACCTGTACCGGAGCAGTACTTC	CASSSRLAPVPEQYF
NA	NA	TRBJ2-1	TRBV19	TGTGCCAGTAGTATAGTTGGCGGGTACAATGAGCAGTTCTTC	CASSIVGGYNEQFF
TRBD2	NA	TRBJ2-7	TRBV20-1	TGCACCGGGGTGGCGGGAGGGCTACTCGGATTC	CTGVAGGLLGF
NA	NA	TRBJ1-4	TRBV30	TGTGCCTGGAGGGGACTGCTAACTAATGAAAAACTGTTTTTT	CAWRGLLTNEKLFF
NA	NA	TRBJ2-7	TRBV20-1	TGCAGTGCAAGTCGGGGGTCTACCTACGAGCAGTACTTC	CSASRGSTYEQYF
TRBD2	NA	TRBJ2-7	TRBV11-2	TGTGCCAGCAGCTCCCTCGGGAGGCCCTACGAGCAGTACTTC	CASSSLGRPYEQYF
TRBD2	NA	TRBJ2-1	TRBV19	TGTGCCAGTAGTACTACAGGACTAGCCAATGAGCAGTTCTTC	CASSTTGLANEQFF
NA	NA	TRBJ2-7	TRBV6-2/TRBV6-3	TGTGCCAGCAGTTCCCTCGACAGGCGATCCCTTTACGAGCAGTACTTC	CASSSLDRRSLYEQYF
NA	NA	TRBJ1-5	TRBV2	TGTGCCAGCAGTGAAGGGCACCATAATCAGCCCCAGCATTTT	CASSEGHHNQPQHF
TRBD1	NA	TRBJ1-1	TRBV7-2	TGTGCCAGCAGCCCGTACGGGACAGGCCTTATGAACACTGAAGCTTTCTTT	CASSPYGTGLMNTEAFF
NA	NA	TRBJ1-5	TRBV29-1	TGCAGCGTTAAGCCCTCCGGGCAGCCCCAGCATTTT	CSVKPSGQPQHF
NA	NA	TRBJ2-3	TRBV19	TGTGCCAGTAGTATTCGGGTGGCTACAGATACGCAGTATTTT	CASSIRVATDTQYF
NA	few	TRBJ1-5	TRBV7-9	TGTGCCAGCAGCTCCGCCGGGATTCAGCCCCAGCATTTT	CASSSAGIQPQHF
TRBD1	NA	TRBJ1-1	TRBV9	TGTGCCAGCAGCCCACCAGGGACAGGACGCCCTGAAGCTTTCTTT	CASSPPGTGRPEAFF
NA	NA	TRBJ1-4	TRBV10-3	TGTGCCATCAGTGATTCGACTAATGAAAAACTGTTTTTT	CAISDSTNEKLFF
TRBD1	NA	TRBJ2-1	TRBV10-3	TGTGCCATCAGGGGGACAGGGGACTACAATGAGCAGTTCTTC	CAIRGTGDYNEQFF
NA	NA	TRBJ2-7	TRBV4-3	TGCGCCAGCAGCCAACTCGACTACTCCTACGAGCAGTACTTC	CASSQLDYSYEQYF
TRBD2	NA	TRBJ2-5	TRBV6-5	TGTGCCAGCAGTTACGGCGGGAGCGGGCAAGAGACCCAGTACTTC	CASSYGGSGQETQYF
NA	NA	TRBJ2-5	TRBV13	TGTGCCAGCAGCTTAGGGGGAATTAAGACAGGCCGAGCCCGAGAGACCCAGTACTTC	CASSLGGIKTGRARETQYF
NA	NA	TRBJ1-5	TRBV6-2/TRBV6-3	TGTGCCAGCAGTTACAAGGGCGGGAGTCCGTATAATCAGCCCCAGCATTTT	CASSYKGGSPYNQPQHF
TRBD1	NA	TRBJ1-1	TRBV20-1	TGCAGAGGCAGGGGGCGGACTGAAGCTTTCTTT	CRGRGRTEAFF
NA	many	TRBJ1-1	TRBV15	TGTGCCACCAGCGAAGGGGGATTAAACACTGAAGCTTTCTTT	CATSEGGLNTEAFF
NA	NA	TRBJ2-7	TRBV5-4	TGTGCCAGCAGCTCTGGCGGCCTCTCCTACGAGCAGTACTTC	CASSSGGLSYEQYF
NA	NA	TRBJ1-1	TRBV3-1/TRBV3-2	TGTGCCAGCAGCCAAGTACGACAGCAAATGAACACTGAAGCTTTCTTT	CASSQVRQQMNTEAFF
TRBD2	NA	TRBJ2-2	TRBV4-2	TGTGCCAGCCAGCGGGAGCTGAACACCGGGGAGCTGTTTTTT	CASQRELNTGELFF